Below, 26 T cell receptor beta chains from the same sample are listed, as sequenced in a study of blood T cell repertoires in COVID-19. TCRdb's table, derived via immunoSEQ multiplex PCR, lists solely in-frame clones and lacks some. In the table there are roughly 110,000 clones, 90% to 95% of which are singletons. The sequenced material came from peripheral blood. The receptors originated from a woman aged 25 to 39 with acute or convalescent COVID-19.

The chain carries TRBV6-2 or TRBV6-3 and TRBJ1-1, with 7 bases fitting TRBD1. Germline-derived CDR1 and CDR2 are MNHEY and SVGEGT. The CDR3 runs 13 residues. Unmatched junction bases numbered 8, after V lost 6 bases and J lost 7 bases. For the CDR3, the DNA is TGTGCCAGCAGCCGCGGACAGGACTTTGAAGCTTTCTTT. As protein: CASSRGQDFEAFF.

The genes are TRBV7-2 and TRBJ2-7; 7 bases match TRBD2. V lost 1 base, J lost 0 bases, and 9 bases stayed unmatched. The CDR3 contains 17 residues. Germline loops: CDR1 SGHTA, CDR2 FQGNSA. The CDR3 sequence is CASSLGFSRGSSYEQYF. The DNA for the CDR3 is TGTGCCAGCAGCTTAGGGTTTAGTCGCGGGAGCTCCTACGAGCAGTACTTC.

The genes are TRBV27 and TRBJ2-7; D may be TRBD1 (6 bases). V lost 4 bases and J 0 bases, leaving 10 bases between the germline ends. Germline V gives CDR1 MNHEY, CDR2 SMNVEV (reference sequence). CDR3 length: 14 amino acids. The CDR3 protein is CASSSPTGSYEQYF. Written as DNA, the CDR3 is TGTGCCAGCAGTTCACCGACAGGCTCCTACGAGCAGTACTTC.

As concerns this clone: This specimen includes other DNA sequences encoding the same CDR3. The rearrangement joins TRBV14 to TRBJ2-7; D is unclear. V was clipped by 1 base and J by 6 bases, with 4 bases between them. CDR1 is SGHDN, CDR2 FVKESK, per germline. The CDR3 sequence is 11 residues long. CDR3 in DNA: TGTGCCAGCAGCCAAGCTTCCGAGCAGTACTTC. Translation gives CASSQASEQYF.

The chain employs TRBV6-5 and TRBJ1-2; D not certain. This CDR3 has 15 residues. Germline V CDR1 and CDR2: MNHEY, SVGAGI. V lost 2 bases and J 4 bases, leaving 14 bases between the germline ends. CDR3 region: CASSYRRLTGYGYTF. DNA for the CDR3: TGTGCCAGCAGTTACCGTAGACTCACGGGCTATGGCTACACCTTC.

The chain recombines TRBV28 with TRBJ2-3; no firm D call. V shed 3 bases and J shed 0 bases, with 7 bases lying between them. The CDR3 length is 14 residues. The germline gives CDR1 MDHEN, CDR2 SYDVKM. The CDR3: CASSFRPSTDTQYF. Written as DNA, the CDR3 is TGTGCCAGCAGTTTCAGGCCTAGCACAGATACGCAGTATTTT.

This chain connects TRBV6-6 to TRBJ1-1; D is possibly TRBD1 (5 bases). With 5 bases removed from V and 0 bases from J, the gap between germline ends came to 16 bases. The CDR3 sequence is 16 residues long. Germline loops: CDR1 MNHNY, CDR2 SVGAGI (reference sequence). The CDR3 is CASSPGAWQMNTEAFF. DNA of the CDR3: TGTGCCAGCAGTCCTGGGGCGTGGCAGATGAACACTGAAGCTTTCTTT.

The chain carries TRBV11-2 and TRBJ1-1; 7 bases match TRBD1. CDR1 is SGHAT, CDR2 FQNNGV, per germline. V was clipped by 4 bases and J by 6 bases; unmatched bases: 2. The CDR3 has 12 amino acids. CDR3 sequence reads: CASSYTGAEAFF. In nucleotides, the CDR3 is TGTGCCAGCAGCTACACAGGGGCTGAAGCTTTCTTT.

The genes are TRBV7-9 and TRBJ2-3, with D hard to call. V was pared by 1 base and J by 2 bases, with 4 bases between. The CDR3 loop spans 13 amino acids. CDR1 is SEHNR, CDR2 FQNEAQ, per germline (reference sequence). The CDR3 here is CASSLGDTDTQYF. The CDR3 coding sequence is TGTGCCAGCAGCTTAGGAGACACAGATACGCAGTATTTT. Full variable domain (remainder filled in from reference TRBV7-9 and TRBJ2-3): DTGVSQNPRHKITKRGQNVTFRCDPISEHNRLYWYRQTLGQGPEFLTYFQNEAQLEKSRLLSDRFSAERPKGSFSTLEIQRTEQGDSAMYLCASSLGDTDTQYFGPGTRLTVL.

The V call is TRBV5-5, the J call TRBJ1-6, with 8 bases that match TRBD1. This CDR3 is built from 16 residues. Trimming at V came to 5 bases and at J to 10 bases, leaving 14 bases not matched to a gene. CDR1 SGHKS and CDR2 YYEKEE come from the germline V gene (reference sequence). The CDR3 here is CASSKAGTGLGSPLHF. CDR3 DNA: TGTGCCAGCAGTAAGGCCGGGACAGGATTAGGATCACCCCTCCACTTT.

DNA for the CDR3: TGTGCCAGCAGCTTAGCCGGAGAGGGAGTCGGCGGGGAGCTGTTTTTT. Encoded protein: CASSLAGEGVGGELFF. The chain uses TRBV11-1 and TRBJ2-2, with a possible D match to TRBD2 (5 bases). The V end was cut by 0 bases, the J end by 7 bases, with 15 bases between. This CDR3 comprises 16 residues. CDR1 and CDR2 from the germline V gene are SGHAT and FQDESV (reference sequence).

In DNA, the CDR3 is TGTGCCAGCAGGAAGACAACGAACACTGAAGCTTTCTTT. Its translation: CASRKTTNTEAFF. The J gene is TRBJ1-1, the V gene TRBV12-3 or TRBV12-4, with no clear D. Trimming took 6 bases from V and 1 from J, leaving 9 bases between them. This CDR3 is built from 13 residues.

V usage is TRBV6-4 and J usage is TRBJ2-7; 8 bases are shared with TRBD2. The junction had 8 bases not matched to a gene; V was cut back by 4 bases and J by 3 bases. The germline CDR1 and CDR2 sequences are MRHNA and SNTAGT. This CDR3 is 15 amino acids long. The CDR3 DNA reads as TGTGCCAGCAGTGGGACCGGGACTAGTTTCTACGAGCAGTACTTC. Its protein is CASSGTGTSFYEQYF.

The gene calls are TRBV6-5 and TRBJ2-6; D is perhaps TRBD1 (7 bases). This CDR3 comprises 12 residues. Trimming pared 5 bases from V and 10 bases from J, leaving 9 bases between. Germline values: CDR1 MNHEY, CDR2 SVGAGI. CDR3 loop: CASSQGGNVLTF. The CDR3 coding sequence is TGTGCCAGCAGTCAGGGGGGAAACGTCCTGACTTTC.

J is TRBJ2-7 and V is TRBV5-1; TRBD1 agrees at 7 bases. V trimming: 10 bases; J trimming: 5 bases; junction bases outside the gene matches: 12. Germline CDR1 SGHRS, CDR2 YFSETQ. CDR3 length equals 13 residues. The CDR3 sequence: CALKGAERNEQYF. The CDR3 DNA is TGCGCCCTTAAGGGGGCGGAGAGGAACGAGCAGTACTTC.

In this sample, this clone turned up a few times. The chain links TRBV3-1 (or the pseudogene TRBV3-2) to TRBJ2-1, with a tentative D call TRBD2 (6 bases). Per germline, CDR1 LGHDT and CDR2 YNNKEL (reference sequence). The V end lost 1 base, the J end lost 5 bases, and 12 bases lay between the germline ends. The length of the CDR3 is 15 residues. The CDR3 coding sequence is TGTGCCAGCAGCCAAGGGAGACTAGGGGACAATGAGCAGTTCTTC. Encoded protein: CASSQGRLGDNEQFF.

This chain links TRBV2 with TRBJ1-1; D is ambiguous. The CDR3 runs 12 residues. Per the germline V gene, CDR1 is SNHLY and CDR2 is FYNNEI. V lost 10 bases and J 1 base, leaving 10 bases between the germline ends. The CDR3: CATRRGNTEAFF. The CDR3, as DNA: TGTGCCACGAGGCGCGGGAACACTGAAGCTTTCTTT.

This clone is a singleton in its sample. The V call is TRBV28, the J call TRBJ1-2; D gene uncertain. The CDR3 totals 13 residues. CDR1 and CDR2 (germline): MDHEN, SYDVKM. The V end was cut by 10 bases, the J end by 6 bases, with 18 bases between. CDR3 residues: CATRFGEGDGYTF. CDR3 DNA: TGTGCCACCCGCTTCGGGGAGGGCGATGGCTACACCTTC.

The chain employs TRBV5-5 and TRBJ1-1; TRBD1 is a possible D gene (6 bases). Germline V gene data show CDR1 as SGHKS and CDR2 as YYEKEE (reference sequence). The germline V and J ends were trimmed by 6 bases and 1 base, with 10 bases remaining between them. The CDR3 extends over 13 amino acids. The DNA for the CDR3 is TGTGCCAGCAATCAACAGGGGAACACTGAAGCTTTCTTT. Translated, it gives CASNQQGNTEAFF.

This sequence joins TRBV28 and TRBJ1-4; tentative D call: TRBD1 (5 bases). Germline CDR1 is MDHEN and CDR2 is SYDVKM. The V end was cut by 7 bases, the J end by 3 bases, with 12 bases between. The CDR3 contains 14 residues. The CDR3 loop reads CASTPTVANEKLFF. Here the CDR3 DNA reads TGTGCCAGCACTCCGACAGTGGCTAATGAAAAACTGTTTTTT.

The chain has TRBV28 and TRBJ2-5, with no clear D. Looked up from germline, CDR1 is MDHEN and CDR2 is SYDVKM. Trimming pared 6 bases from V and 0 bases from J, leaving 14 bases between. The CDR3 consists of 15 residues. The CDR3, as DNA: TGTGCCAGCAGCGTCGGTTCTATGTACCAAGAGACCCAGTACTTC. It is translated as CASSVGSMYQETQYF.

In this sample, this clone turned up a few times. The chain combines TRBV29-1 with TRBJ1-6, with 8 nucleotides matching TRBD1. The CDR3 sequence is 13 residues long. Germline assignment: CDR1 SQVTM and CDR2 ANQGSEA. The J segment lost 10 bases and the V segment lost 7 bases, leaving 9 bases of the junction unmatched. CDR3 sequence (DNA): TGCAGCGCCCAAGCAGGGGGCAACTCACCCCTCCACTTT. It is translated as CSAQAGGNSPLHF.

The chain is built from TRBV28 and TRBJ2-3, with D possibly being TRBD2 (6 bases). The V gene lost 6 bases and the J gene lost 1 base, with 8 bases spanning the gap. The germline CDR1 and CDR2 sequences are MDHEN and SYDVKM. There are 13 residues in the CDR3. CDR3 nucleotide sequence: TGTGCCAGCAGGGAGCGGGGCACAGATACGCAGTATTTT. It specifies CASRERGTDTQYF.

The genes are TRBV9 and TRBJ2-2, with 7 bases matching TRBD1. The CDR3 is made up of 14 amino acids. CDR1 is SGDLS and CDR2 is YYNGEE in the germline V gene. Trimming at V came to 3 bases and at J to 5 bases, leaving 4 bases not matched to a gene. This CDR3 is CASSGHRGTGELFF. DNA of the CDR3: TGTGCCAGCAGCGGCCACAGGGGAACCGGGGAGCTGTTTTTT. Complete variable domain (other parts from reference TRBV9 and TRBJ2-2): DSGVTQTPKHLITATGQRVTLRCSPRSGDLSVYWYQQSLDQGLQFLIQYYNGEERAKGNILERFSAQQFPDLHSELNLSSLELGDSALYFCASSGHRGTGELFFGEGSRLTVL.

This chain links TRBV7-2 with TRBJ2-5; tentatively, D is TRBD1 (7 bases). Per germline, CDR1 SGHTA and CDR2 FQGNSA. V dropped 8 bases and J dropped 5 bases, with 18 bases sitting between them. The CDR3 is 14 residues long. Written as DNA, the CDR3 is TGTGCCAGCTCCCGGAGGGGGCAGGAGGAGACCCAGTACTTC. Its translation: CASSRRGQEETQYF.

V is TRBV5-1 and J is TRBJ1-2, with 7 nucleotides matching TRBD1. Germline CDR1 and CDR2: SGHRS and YFSETQ. This CDR3 contains 15 residues. J gave up 8 bases and V 3 bases, and 13 bases lay outside the gene matches. The CDR3 DNA sequence: TGCGCCAGCAGCTGGGGGACAGCCGATAGTTGGGGCTACACCTTC. As protein: CASSWGTADSWGYTF.